This passage covers 25 T cell receptor beta chains from one sample sequenced in a study of response to subunit inactivated influenza vaccine. TCRdb reprocessed the RT-PCR reads via MiXCR and lists one record per CDR3 protein. Here the sample spans 630,000 or so distinct CDR3 sequences, more than 15% being singletons. Sample: PBMCs from blood, taken roughly 12 days after vaccination. Receptor source: a man aged 50 or older who received an inactivated influenza vaccine.

This chain connects TRBV6-1 to TRBJ1-2, with D tentatively TRBD1 (6 bases). The CDR3 has 14 amino acids. V lost 6 bases to trimming and J lost 2 bases, with 13 bases between them. Looked up from germline, CDR1 is MNHNS and CDR2 is SASEGT. The CDR3 is CASSSTGYNYGYTF. CDR3 nucleotide sequence: TGTGCCAGCAGCTCTACAGGGTACAACTATGGCTACACCTTC.

The V gene is TRBV5-1, the J gene TRBJ2-7, with 7 bases fitting TRBD1. The length of the CDR3 is 13 residues. The ends lost 9 bases at V and 5 bases at J; junction bases unmatched: 11. Germline assignment: CDR1 SGHRS and CDR2 YFSETQ. This CDR3 reads CAKPGDRAHEQYF. CDR3 DNA sequence: TGCGCCAAGCCCGGAGACAGGGCCCACGAGCAGTACTTC. Using reference TRBV5-1 and TRBJ2-7 for the parts outside the CDR3, the full variable domain is KAGVTQTPRYLIKTRGQQVTLSCSPISGHRSVSWYQQTPGQGLQFLFEYFSETQRNKGNFPGRFSGRQFSNSRSEMNVSTLELGDSALYLCAKPGDRAHEQYFGPGTRLTVT.

This clonotype occurred a few times. The CDR3 DNA reads as TGTGCCAGCAGCTTGGGGTCAGGGACCTATGGCTACACCTTC. As protein: CASSLGSGTYGYTF. V gene TRBV5-6 combines with J gene TRBJ1-2; TRBD1 is a possible D gene (5 bases). The CDR3 has 14 amino acids. Trimming left V 0 bases short and J 4 bases short, with 10 bases between. Germline CDR1 SGHDT, CDR2 YYEEEE.

This clonotype was seen more than once but under ten times. The chain carries TRBV7-9 and TRBJ2-3; no definite D call. Germline values: CDR1 SEHNR, CDR2 FQNEAQ (reference sequence). This CDR3 spans 15 amino acids. Trimming left V 6 bases short and J 2 bases short, with 15 bases between. CDR3 coding DNA: TGTGCCAGCAGGTCCTCGGGCGGCCACACAGATACGCAGTATTTT. As protein: CASRSSGGHTDTQYF.

The chain employs TRBV9 and TRBJ2-3, with 9 nucleotides matching TRBD1. Germline CDR1 SGDLS, CDR2 YYNGEE. V trimming: 0 bases; J trimming: 3 bases; junction bases outside the gene matches: 8. The CDR3 has 17 amino acids. In nucleotides, the CDR3 is TGTGCCAGCAGCGTAGAGCCGGGACAGGGATCGACAGATACGCAGTATTTT. Protein sequence: CASSVEPGQGSTDTQYF.

This clonotype was counted only a few times. The chain recombines TRBV5-6 with TRBJ2-1, with TRBD2 identical over 10 bases. Looked up from germline, CDR1 is SGHDT and CDR2 is YYEEEE. The CDR3 is made up of 15 amino acids. After removal of 4 bases from V and 3 bases from J, the junction contained 4 bases not matched to a gene. The CDR3 is CASSTRTSGYNEQFF. For the CDR3, the DNA is TGTGCCAGCAGCACCCGGACTAGCGGCTACAATGAGCAGTTCTTC.

This clonotype was observed a handful of times. The rearrangement links TRBV7-9 to TRBJ1-2, with TRBD1 matching over 8 bases. From germline, CDR1 is SEHNR and CDR2 FQNEAQ (reference sequence). Trimming at V came to 4 bases and at J to 4 bases, leaving 8 bases not matched to a gene. This CDR3 has 15 amino acids. For the CDR3, the DNA is TGTGCCAGCAGCTCCGGGGACAGGACTTTCTATGGCTACACCTTC. It encodes CASSSGDRTFYGYTF.

This clonotype has more than one count but fewer than ten. The chain uses TRBV7-9 and TRBJ2-1, with 7 bases lining up with TRBD2. CDR1 is SEHNR and CDR2 is FQNEAQ in the germline V gene (reference sequence). V shed 2 bases, J shed 6 bases, and the junction held 7 bases outside the gene matches. CDR3 length: 15 amino acids. The CDR3 here is CASSLSAGVANEQFF. The DNA of the CDR3 is TGTGCCAGCAGCTTAAGCGCGGGAGTAGCCAATGAGCAGTTCTTC.

This clonotype was found a few times. The gene calls are TRBV27 and TRBJ1-1; no firm D call. The CDR3 runs to 13 residues. V was cut by 3 bases and J by 11 bases, with 16 bases left in between. The germline gives CDR1 MNHEY, CDR2 SMNVEV (reference sequence). CDR3: CASSFRGDGRAFF. Written as DNA, the CDR3 is TGTGCCAGCAGTTTCCGCGGCGATGGCCGCGCTTTCTTT.

The rearrangement uses TRBV4-2 and TRBJ2-3; D unresolved. Between the trimmed V and J ends, which lost 4 bases and 0 bases, there was a span of 14 bases. The CDR3 is 16 residues long. Looked up from germline, CDR1 is LGHNA and CDR2 is YNFKEQ. Here the CDR3 DNA reads TGTGCCAGCAGCCCGAAAGGCCTAGGCAGCACAGATACGCAGTATTTT. Translated, it gives CASSPKGLGSTDTQYF.

The chain's CDR3 is CSASGTSGSTDTQYF. In nucleotides, the CDR3 is TGCAGTGCTAGCGGGACTAGCGGCAGCACAGATACGCAGTATTTT. The chain uses TRBV20-1 and TRBJ2-3; 11 positions agree with TRBD2. The ends lost 3 bases at V and 0 bases at J; junction bases unmatched: 2. The CDR3 runs to 15 residues. Germline V lookup: CDR1 DFQATT, CDR2 SNEGSKA (reference sequence).

This chain links TRBV4-1 with TRBJ2-5; the match to TRBD1 covers 7 bases. Germline lookup yields CDR1 MGHRA and CDR2 YSYEKL. V trimming: 2 bases; J trimming: 9 bases; junction bases outside the gene matches: 9. This CDR3 is built from 14 residues. The CDR3 DNA reads as TGCGCCAGCAGCCAACTTACAGGGGTAGGGGCCCAGTACTTC. Its translation: CASSQLTGVGAQYF.

This clonotype was picked up a small number of times. The V gene is TRBV12-3 or TRBV12-4, the J gene TRBJ2-1; 10 positions agree with TRBD2. Trimming cost V 7 bases and J 7 bases; bases outside gene matches: 4. This CDR3 contains 13 residues. DNA of the CDR3: TGTGCCAGCAACGAGCGGGAGGGGAATGAGCAGTTCTTC. It codes for CASNEREGNEQFF.

The chain uses TRBV7-8 and TRBJ1-6, with D perhaps matching TRBD1 (5 bases). The CDR3 contains 15 residues. Per germline, CDR1 SGHVS and CDR2 FQNEAQ. Trimming left V 5 bases short and J 10 bases short, with 18 bases between. The CDR3: CASSQESGRGSPLHF. In DNA form, the CDR3 reads TGTGCCAGCAGCCAAGAATCAGGGCGAGGATCACCCCTCCACTTT.

The rearrangement uses TRBV18 and TRBJ2-7, with 7 bases identical to TRBD2. CDR3 size: 15 residues. J gave up 5 bases and V 3 bases, and 10 bases lay outside the gene matches. The germline CDR1 and CDR2 sequences are KGHSH and LQKENI. In DNA, the CDR3 is TGTGCCAGCTCACCCATGGGGGGGGACCTTCACGAGCAGTACTTC. This codes for CASSPMGGDLHEQYF.

A few counts support this clonotype. This sequence joins TRBV6-5 and TRBJ1-1; D gene uncertain. Germline V gene data show CDR1 as MNHEY and CDR2 as SVGAGI. Trimming took 0 bases from V and 7 from J, leaving 15 bases between them. This CDR3 region has 15 residues. The CDR3, as DNA: TGTGCCAGCAGTTACTCGATGGCGGCGGAGGGTGAAGCTTTCTTT. Translating gives CASSYSMAAEGEAFF.

In this sample, this clonotype turned up once. V gene TRBV19 combines with J gene TRBJ1-1; perhaps TRBD1 as D (6 bases). The CDR3 runs 17 residues. Trimming took 4 bases from V and 4 from J, leaving 22 bases between them. The germline V gene has CDR1 LNHDA and CDR2 SQIVND (reference sequence). Here the CDR3 reads CASSTPEGGARSTEAFF. CDR3 nucleotides: TGTGCCAGTAGTACCCCCGAGGGGGGGGCGCGGAGCACTGAAGCTTTCTTT.

This sequence joins TRBV11-2 and TRBJ1-1; 7 bases map to TRBD1. V lost 0 bases and J lost 3; bases outside the gene matches: 4. CDR3 length equals 15 residues. Germline V gene sequence: CDR1 SGHAT, CDR2 FQNNGV. The CDR3 loop reads CASSLDFRGDTEAFF. CDR3 bases: TGTGCCAGCAGCTTAGATTTCAGGGGGGACACTGAAGCTTTCTTT.

The chain is built from TRBV20-1 and TRBJ2-1; 8 nucleotides agree with TRBD1. The V gene end was trimmed by 2 bases and the J gene end by 7 bases; junction bases not matched to a gene: 10. The CDR3 covers 15 residues. CDR1 and CDR2 (germline): DFQATT, SNEGSKA (reference sequence). CDR3: CSARSRGLAGNEQFF. Written as DNA, the CDR3 is TGCAGTGCTAGATCCAGGGGGCTAGCTGGGAATGAGCAGTTCTTC.

Worth noting for this clonotype: One end of the junction does not line up with germline, which may come from a read error. CDR3 nucleotide sequence: TGTGCCAGCACTGAATGGGGGGATTATGGCTACACCTTC. This translates into CASTEWGDYGYTF. The rearrangement uses TRBV2 and TRBJ1-2; D is possibly TRBD1 (5 bases). The CDR3 extends over 13 amino acids. The germline V gene has CDR1 SNHLY and CDR2 FYNNEI.

This clonotype has a handful of counts. The V gene is TRBV5-6, the J gene TRBJ2-1; no clear D gene. Germline CDR1 reads SGHDT; CDR2 reads YYEEEE. V shed 4 bases and J shed 5 bases, with 10 bases lying between them. CDR3 length: 13 residues. The CDR3 loop is CASSGFNNNEQFF. The CDR3 DNA reads as TGTGCCAGCAGCGGGTTCAACAACAATGAGCAGTTCTTC.

This clonotype was observed a handful of times. V gene TRBV5-6 combines with J gene TRBJ2-5; 7 bases map to TRBD1. The germline CDR1 and CDR2 sequences are SGHDT and YYEEEE. V was clipped by 4 bases and J by 2 bases; unmatched bases: 5. This CDR3 comprises 14 residues. The CDR3 loop reads CASSQGTEQETQYF. The CDR3 nucleotides read TGTGCCAGCAGCCAGGGGACAGAGCAAGAGACCCAGTACTTC.

This clonotype was observed many times. V is TRBV28 and J is TRBJ2-7; D is possibly TRBD1 (5 bases). Trimming cost V 5 bases and J 3 bases, with 17 bases left between them. The CDR3 extends over 15 amino acids. Germline lookup yields CDR1 MDHEN and CDR2 SYDVKM. The CDR3 DNA reads TGTGCCAGCAGTCCCGGGTGGGGCCAGGACTACGAGCAGTACTTC. Translation: CASSPGWGQDYEQYF.

There are many counts of this clonotype. This rearrangement joins TRBV20-1 to TRBJ2-5, with no clear D. The CDR3 contains 12 residues. V was clipped by 2 bases and J by 2 bases, with 6 bases between them. From germline, CDR1 is DFQATT and CDR2 SNEGSKA (reference sequence). The CDR3 spells CSARRGQETQYF. The CDR3, as DNA: TGCAGTGCTAGACGTGGACAAGAGACCCAGTACTTC.

This clonotype was seen repeatedly, ten times or more. The chain has TRBV6-4 and TRBJ1-1; D unclear. The CDR3 is 13 residues long. Germline V lookup: CDR1 MRHNA, CDR2 SNTAGT. The V end lost 6 bases, the J end lost 3 bases, and 11 bases lay between the germline ends. CDR3 sequence (DNA): TGTGCCAGCAGAGCTGGTCGGGACACTGAAGCTTTCTTT. It encodes CASRAGRDTEAFF.